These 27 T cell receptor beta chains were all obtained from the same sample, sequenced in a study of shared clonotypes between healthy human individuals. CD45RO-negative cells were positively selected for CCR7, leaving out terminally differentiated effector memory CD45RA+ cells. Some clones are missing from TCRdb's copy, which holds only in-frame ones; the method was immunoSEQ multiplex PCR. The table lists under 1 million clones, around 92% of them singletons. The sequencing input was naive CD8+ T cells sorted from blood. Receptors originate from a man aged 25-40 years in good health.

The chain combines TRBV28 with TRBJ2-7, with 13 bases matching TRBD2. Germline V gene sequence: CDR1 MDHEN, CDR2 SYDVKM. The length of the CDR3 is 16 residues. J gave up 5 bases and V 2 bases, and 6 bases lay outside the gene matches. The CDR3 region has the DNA TGTGCCAGCAGTTTACGAGGACTAGCGGGAGTTGACGAGCAGTACTTC. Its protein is CASSLRGLAGVDEQYF.

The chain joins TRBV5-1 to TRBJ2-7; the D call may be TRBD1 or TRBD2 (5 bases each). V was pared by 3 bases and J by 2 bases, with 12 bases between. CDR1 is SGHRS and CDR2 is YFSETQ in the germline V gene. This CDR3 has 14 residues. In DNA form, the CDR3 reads TGCGCCAGCAGCTCCGGGACCTTAGCCTACGAGCAGTACTTC. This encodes CASSSGTLAYEQYF.

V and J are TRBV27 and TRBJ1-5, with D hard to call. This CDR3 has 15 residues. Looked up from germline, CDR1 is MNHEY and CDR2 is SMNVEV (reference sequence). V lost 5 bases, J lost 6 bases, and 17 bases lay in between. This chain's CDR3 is CASSPLGSGFQPQHF. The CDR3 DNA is TGTGCCAGCAGTCCACTGGGGTCGGGGTTTCAGCCCCAGCATTTT.

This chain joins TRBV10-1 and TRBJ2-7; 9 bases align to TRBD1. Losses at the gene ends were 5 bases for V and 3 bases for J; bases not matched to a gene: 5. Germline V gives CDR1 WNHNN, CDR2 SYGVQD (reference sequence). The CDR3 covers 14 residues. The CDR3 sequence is CASSLRQGDYEQYF. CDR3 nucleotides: TGCGCCAGCAGTCTCAGACAGGGGGACTACGAGCAGTACTTC.

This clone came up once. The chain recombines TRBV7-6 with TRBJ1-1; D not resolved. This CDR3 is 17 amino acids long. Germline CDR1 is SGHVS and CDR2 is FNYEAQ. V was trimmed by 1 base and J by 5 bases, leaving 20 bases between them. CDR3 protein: CASSLDLAVNLRTEAFF. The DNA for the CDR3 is TGTGCCAGCAGCTTAGATCTCGCTGTGAATTTGAGGACTGAAGCTTTCTTT. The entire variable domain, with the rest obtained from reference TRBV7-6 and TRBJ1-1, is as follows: GAGVSQSPRYKVTKRGQDVALRCDPISGHVSLYWYRQALGQGPEFLTYFNYEAQQDKSGLPNDRFSAERPEGSISTLTIQRTEQRDSAMYRCASSLDLAVNLRTEAFFGQGTRLTVV.

This CDR3 reads CAISTLLGEGDNEQFF. In nucleotides, the CDR3 is TGTGCCATCAGTACCCTTTTAGGGGAGGGGGACAATGAGCAGTTCTTC. The chain employs TRBV10-3 and TRBJ2-1; the D gene is possibly TRBD2 (7 bases). This CDR3 is 16 amino acids long. CDR1 and CDR2 (germline): ENHRY, SYGVKD. The ends were cut back, 5 bases at V and 5 bases at J, with 19 bases in the middle.

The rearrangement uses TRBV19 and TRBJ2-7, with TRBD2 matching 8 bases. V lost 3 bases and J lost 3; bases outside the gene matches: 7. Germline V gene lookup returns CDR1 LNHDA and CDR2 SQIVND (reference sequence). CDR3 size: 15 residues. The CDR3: CASSIAWTSHYEQYF. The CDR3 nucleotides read TGTGCCAGTAGTATCGCCTGGACTAGCCACTACGAGCAGTACTTC. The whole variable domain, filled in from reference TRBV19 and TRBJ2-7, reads DGGITQSPKYLFRKEGQNVTLSCEQNLNHDAMYWYRQDPGQGLRLIYYSQIVNDFQKGDIAEGYSVSREKKESFPLTVTSAQKNPTAFYLCASSIAWTSHYEQYFGPGTRLTVT.

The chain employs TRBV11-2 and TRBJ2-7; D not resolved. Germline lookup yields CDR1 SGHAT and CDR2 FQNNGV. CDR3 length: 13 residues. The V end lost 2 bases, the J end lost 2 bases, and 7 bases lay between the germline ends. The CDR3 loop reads CASSLTRAYEQYF. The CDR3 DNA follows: TGTGCCAGCAGCTTAACCCGGGCCTACGAGCAGTACTTC.

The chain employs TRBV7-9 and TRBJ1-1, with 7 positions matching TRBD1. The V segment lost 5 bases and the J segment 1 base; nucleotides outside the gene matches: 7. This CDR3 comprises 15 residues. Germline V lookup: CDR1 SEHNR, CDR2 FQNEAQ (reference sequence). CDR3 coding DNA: TGTGCCAGCAGCCCCCTGGACAGGAAGAACACTGAAGCTTTCTTT. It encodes CASSPLDRKNTEAFF. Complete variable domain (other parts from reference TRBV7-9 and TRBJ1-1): DTGVSQNPRHKITKRGQNVTFRCDPISEHNRLYWYRQTLGQGPEFLTYFQNEAQLEKSRLLSDRFSAERPKGSFSTLEIQRTEQGDSAMYLCASSPLDRKNTEAFFGQGTRLTVV.

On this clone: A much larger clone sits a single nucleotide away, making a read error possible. The CDR3 here is CASSDHYEQYF. Here the CDR3 DNA reads TGTGCCAGCAGTGATCACTACGAGCAGTACTTC. This sequence joins TRBV2 and TRBJ2-7; D uncertain. There are 11 residues in the CDR3. Germline V gives CDR1 SNHLY, CDR2 FYNNEI. V lost 3 bases and J 3 bases, leaving 3 bases between the germline ends.

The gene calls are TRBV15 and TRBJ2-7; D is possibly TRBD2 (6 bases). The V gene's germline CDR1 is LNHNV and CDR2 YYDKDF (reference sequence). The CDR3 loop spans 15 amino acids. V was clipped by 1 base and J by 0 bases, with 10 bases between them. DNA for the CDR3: TGTGCCACCAGCAGAGGACTAGAAAGCTCCTACGAGCAGTACTTC. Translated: CATSRGLESSYEQYF.

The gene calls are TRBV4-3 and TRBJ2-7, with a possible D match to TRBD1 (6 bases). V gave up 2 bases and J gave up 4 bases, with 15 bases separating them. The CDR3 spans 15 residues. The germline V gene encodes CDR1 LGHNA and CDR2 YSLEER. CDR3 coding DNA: TGCGCCAGCAGCCAAAACAGGGCAAGTATTTACGAGCAGTACTTC. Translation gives CASSQNRASIYEQYF.

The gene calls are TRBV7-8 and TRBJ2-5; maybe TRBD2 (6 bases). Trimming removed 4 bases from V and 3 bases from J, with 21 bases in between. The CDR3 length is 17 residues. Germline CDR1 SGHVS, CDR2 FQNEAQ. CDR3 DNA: TGTGCCAGCAGCTCCCCAACCCGACTAGTTTCCGAAGAGACCCAGTACTTC. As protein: CASSSPTRLVSEETQYF.

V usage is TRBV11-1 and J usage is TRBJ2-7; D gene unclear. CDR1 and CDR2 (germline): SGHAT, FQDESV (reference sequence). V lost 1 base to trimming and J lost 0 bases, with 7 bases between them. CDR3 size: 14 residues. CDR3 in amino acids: CASSLVWGSYEQYF. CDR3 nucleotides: TGTGCCAGCAGCTTAGTCTGGGGCTCCTACGAGCAGTACTTC.

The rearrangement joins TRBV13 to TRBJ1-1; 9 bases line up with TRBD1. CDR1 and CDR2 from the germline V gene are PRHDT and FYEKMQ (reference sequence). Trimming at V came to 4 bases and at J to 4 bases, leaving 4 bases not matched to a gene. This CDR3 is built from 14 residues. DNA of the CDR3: TGTGCCAGCAGCTCCGACAGGGGGGGCACTGAAGCTTTCTTT. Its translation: CASSSDRGGTEAFF. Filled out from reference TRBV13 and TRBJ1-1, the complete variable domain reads AAGVIQSPRHLIKEKRETATLKCYPIPRHDTVYWYQQGPGQDPQFLISFYEKMQSDKGSIPDRFSAQQFSDYHSELNMSSLELGDSALYFCASSSDRGGTEAFFGQGTRLTVV.

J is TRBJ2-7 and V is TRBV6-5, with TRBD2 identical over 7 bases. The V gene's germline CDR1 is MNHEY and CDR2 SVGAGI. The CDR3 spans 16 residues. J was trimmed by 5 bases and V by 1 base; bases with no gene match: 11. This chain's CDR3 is CASSYWASGKRDEQYF. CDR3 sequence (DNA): TGTGCCAGCAGTTACTGGGCTAGCGGAAAACGGGACGAGCAGTACTTC.

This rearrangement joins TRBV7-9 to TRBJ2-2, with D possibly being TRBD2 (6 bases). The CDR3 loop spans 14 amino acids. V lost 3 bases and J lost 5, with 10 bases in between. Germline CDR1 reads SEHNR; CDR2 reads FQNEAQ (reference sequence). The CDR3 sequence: CASSFGGETGELFF. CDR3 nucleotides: TGTGCCAGCAGCTTTGGAGGGGAGACCGGGGAGCTGTTTTTT.

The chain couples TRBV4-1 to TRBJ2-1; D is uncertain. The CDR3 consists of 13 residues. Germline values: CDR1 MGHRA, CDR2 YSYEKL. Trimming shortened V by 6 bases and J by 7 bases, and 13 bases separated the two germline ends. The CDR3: CASSLAVWNEQFF. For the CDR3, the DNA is TGCGCCAGCAGTTTGGCGGTTTGGAATGAGCAGTTCTTC.

The CDR3 DNA follows: TGTGCCAGCAGTCGGACTAGCGGGAGGGGATCCTACGAGCAGTACTTC. Its protein product is CASSRTSGRGSYEQYF. This rearrangement joins TRBV28 to TRBJ2-7, with TRBD2 matching 15 bases. J lost 1 base, V lost 5 bases, and 3 bases had no gene match. The length of the CDR3 is 16 residues. Germline V gene lookup returns CDR1 MDHEN and CDR2 SYDVKM.

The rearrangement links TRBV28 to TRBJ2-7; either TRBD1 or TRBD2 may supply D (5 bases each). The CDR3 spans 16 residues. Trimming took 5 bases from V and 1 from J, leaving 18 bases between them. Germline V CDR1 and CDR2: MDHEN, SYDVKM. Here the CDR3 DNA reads TGTGCCAGCAGTCCCCGAGGGGAGAGCGGTTCCTACGAGCAGTACTTC. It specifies CASSPRGESGSYEQYF.

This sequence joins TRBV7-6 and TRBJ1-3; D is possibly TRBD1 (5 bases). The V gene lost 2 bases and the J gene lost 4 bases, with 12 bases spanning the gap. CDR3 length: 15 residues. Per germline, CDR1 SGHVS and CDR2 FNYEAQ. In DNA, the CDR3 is TGTGCCAGCAGCTTATCCGACAGTCCAGGAAACACCATATATTTT. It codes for CASSLSDSPGNTIYF.

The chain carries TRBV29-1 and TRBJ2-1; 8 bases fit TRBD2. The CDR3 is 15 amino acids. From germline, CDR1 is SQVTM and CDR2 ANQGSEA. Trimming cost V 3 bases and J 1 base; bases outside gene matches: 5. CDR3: CSVDGREESYNEQFF. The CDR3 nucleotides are TGCAGCGTTGACGGGAGGGAGGAATCCTACAATGAGCAGTTCTTC.

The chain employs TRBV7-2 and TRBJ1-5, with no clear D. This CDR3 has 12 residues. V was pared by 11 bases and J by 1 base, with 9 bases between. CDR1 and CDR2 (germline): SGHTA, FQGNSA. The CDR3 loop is CAGGWSNQPQHF. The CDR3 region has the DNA TGTGCCGGAGGGTGGAGCAATCAGCCCCAGCATTTT.

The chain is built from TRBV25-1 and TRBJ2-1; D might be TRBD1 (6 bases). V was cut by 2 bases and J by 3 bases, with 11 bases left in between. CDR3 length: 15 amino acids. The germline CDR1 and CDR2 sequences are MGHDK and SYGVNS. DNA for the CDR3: TGTGCCAGCAGTGAACGACAGGTCTTCTACAATGAGCAGTTCTTC. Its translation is CASSERQVFYNEQFF.

The CDR3 reads CASSVGTSTYEQYF. The CDR3 DNA reads as TGTGCCAGCAGTGTCGGGACTAGCACCTACGAGCAGTACTTC. V gene TRBV6-5 combines with J gene TRBJ2-7; 9 bases are shared with TRBD2. The ends lost 5 bases at V and 2 bases at J; junction bases unmatched: 4. From germline, CDR1 is MNHEY and CDR2 SVGAGI. The CDR3 consists of 14 residues.

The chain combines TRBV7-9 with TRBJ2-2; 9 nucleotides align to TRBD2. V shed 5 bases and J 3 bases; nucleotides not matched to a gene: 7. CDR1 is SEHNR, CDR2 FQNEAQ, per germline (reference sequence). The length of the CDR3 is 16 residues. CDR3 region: CASSPPLAGYTGELFF. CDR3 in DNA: TGTGCCAGCAGCCCCCCCCTAGCGGGGTACACCGGGGAGCTGTTTTTT.

CDR3 DNA: TGTGCCAGCAGGCTCGGGCTTGAAGCTTTCTTT. This codes for CASRLGLEAFF. The chain is built from TRBV5-6 and TRBJ1-1; D is unresolved. V gave up 5 bases and J gave up 7 bases, with 9 bases separating them. The CDR3 spans 11 residues. Per the germline V gene, CDR1 is SGHDT and CDR2 is YYEEEE.